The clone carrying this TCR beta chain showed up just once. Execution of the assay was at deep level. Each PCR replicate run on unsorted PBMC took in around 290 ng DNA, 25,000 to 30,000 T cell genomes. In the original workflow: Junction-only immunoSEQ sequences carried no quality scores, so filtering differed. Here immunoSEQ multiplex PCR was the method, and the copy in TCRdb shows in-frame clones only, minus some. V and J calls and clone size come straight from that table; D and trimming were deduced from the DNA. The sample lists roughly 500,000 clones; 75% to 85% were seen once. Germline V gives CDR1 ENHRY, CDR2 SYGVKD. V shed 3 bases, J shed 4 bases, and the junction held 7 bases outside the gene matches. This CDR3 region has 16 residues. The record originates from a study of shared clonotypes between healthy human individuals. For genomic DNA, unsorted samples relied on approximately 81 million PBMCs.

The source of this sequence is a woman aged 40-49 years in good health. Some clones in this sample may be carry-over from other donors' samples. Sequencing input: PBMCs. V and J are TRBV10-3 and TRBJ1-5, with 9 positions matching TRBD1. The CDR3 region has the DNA TGTGCCATCAGTGACGGACAGGGGCGGTCGAATCAGCCCCAGCATTTT. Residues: CAISDGQGRSNQPQHF.